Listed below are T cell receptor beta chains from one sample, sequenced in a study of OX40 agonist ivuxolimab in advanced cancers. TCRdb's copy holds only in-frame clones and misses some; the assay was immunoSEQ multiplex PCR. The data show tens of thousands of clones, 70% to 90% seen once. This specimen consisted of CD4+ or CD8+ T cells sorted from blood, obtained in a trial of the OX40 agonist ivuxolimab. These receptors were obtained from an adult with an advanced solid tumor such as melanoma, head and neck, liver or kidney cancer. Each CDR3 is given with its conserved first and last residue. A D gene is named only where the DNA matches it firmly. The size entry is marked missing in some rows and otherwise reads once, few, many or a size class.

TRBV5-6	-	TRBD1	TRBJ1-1	TGTGCCAGCAGCGGAGGGACAGGGGTGACTGAAGCTTTCTTT	CASSGGTGVTEAFF
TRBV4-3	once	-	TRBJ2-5	TGCGCCAGCAGCCAAGATCCAGGGGGGGGAGAGACCCAGTACTTC	CASSQDPGGGETQYF
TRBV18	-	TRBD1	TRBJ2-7	TGTGCCAGCTCACCACCGGGGGGACAGGGGGCGTCCTACGAGCAGTACTTC	CASSPPGGQGASYEQYF
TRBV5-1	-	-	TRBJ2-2	TGCGCCAGCAGCTTGGCCACCAGGGGGGACACCGGGGAGCTGTTTTTT	CASSLATRGDTGELFF
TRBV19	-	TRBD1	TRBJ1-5	TGTGCCAGTAGTACCCGACAGGGGCGGGCGCATTTT	CASSTRQGRAHF
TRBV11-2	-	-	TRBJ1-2	TGTGCCAGCAGCTTGGGGGTCGCTGGCTACACCTTC	CASSLGVAGYTF
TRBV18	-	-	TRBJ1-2	TGTGCCAGCTCACCAGAAGGGACATCCTATGGCTACACCTTC	CASSPEGTSYGYTF
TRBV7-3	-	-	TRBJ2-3	TGTGCCAGCAGCCCGGGGTTCTCGTCGGGGACAGATACGCAGTATTTT	CASSPGFSSGTDTQYF
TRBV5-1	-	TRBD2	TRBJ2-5	TGCGCCAGCAGCCGGGGGGGTGAACAAGAGACCCAGTACTTC	CASSRGGEQETQYF
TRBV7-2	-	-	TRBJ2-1	TGTGCCAGCAGCTTAGTACCCCTATACAATGAGCAGTTCTTC	CASSLVPLYNEQFF
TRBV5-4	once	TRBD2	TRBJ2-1	TGTGCCAGCAGCCATAGACTAGCGGGAGATAGGAATGAGCAGTTCTTC	CASSHRLAGDRNEQFF
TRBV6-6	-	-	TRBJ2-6	TGTGCCAGCAGTTTCGCTCCGGGCTCTGGGGCCAACGTCCTGACTTTC	CASSFAPGSGANVLTF
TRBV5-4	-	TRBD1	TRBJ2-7	TGTGCCAGCAGCTTGACAGGGGGCGCGGAGCAGTACTTC	CASSLTGGAEQYF
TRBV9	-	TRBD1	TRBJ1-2	TGTGCCAGCAGGCGGGACAGGGGCACCTATGGCTACACCTTC	CASRRDRGTYGYTF
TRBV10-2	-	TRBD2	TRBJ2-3	TGCGCCAGCAGTGGCCTTCCCCCCCCGGGGGGGATCACAGATACGCAGTATTTT	CASSGLPPPGGITDTQYF
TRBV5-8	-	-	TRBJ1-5	TGTGCCAGCAGCTCCGGGACGGGGAATCAGCCCCAGCATTTT	CASSSGTGNQPQHF
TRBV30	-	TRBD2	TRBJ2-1	TGTGCCTGGAGTGCCCTAGCGGGACAGACACTTCGGATCAATGAGCAGTTCTTC	CAWSALAGQTLRINEQFF
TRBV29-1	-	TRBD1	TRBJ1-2	TGCAGCGTTGAAAAATCAGGGGGCGACTATGGCTACACCTTC	CSVEKSGGDYGYTF
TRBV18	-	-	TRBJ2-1	TGTGCCAGCTCACCACCGGGGAGCGACCAGCAGTTCTTC	CASSPPGSDQQFF
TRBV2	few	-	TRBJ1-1	TGTGCCAGCAGTATGACAGGTCGGCCCATTTTCTTT	CASSMTGRPIFF
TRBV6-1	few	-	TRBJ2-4	TGTGCCAGCAGTGAAGCGCGGGTTCGAAACATTCAGTACTTC	CASSEARVRNIQYF
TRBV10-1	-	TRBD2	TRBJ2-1	TGCGCCAGCAGCCCGGGGGGGGATGAGCAGTTCTTC	CASSPGGDEQFF
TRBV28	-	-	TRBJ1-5	TGTGCCAGCAGTCCACGTGGAGGGGGGAATCAGCCCCAGCATTTT	CASSPRGGGNQPQHF
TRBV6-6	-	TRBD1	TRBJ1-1	TGTGCCAGCACCTGGACAGGGGACAACGCTGAAGCTTTCTTT	CASTWTGDNAEAFF
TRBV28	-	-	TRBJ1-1	TGTGCCAGCAGGTGGTCAGGGAAGGATACTGAAGCTTTCTTT	CASRWSGKDTEAFF
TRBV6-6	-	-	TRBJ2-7	TGTGCCAGCAATGTAGACAGCACCTCCTACGAGCAGTACTTC	CASNVDSTSYEQYF
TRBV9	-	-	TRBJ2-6	TGTGCCAGCAGCGTAGCCGGGCTTTGGGCCAACGTCCTGACTTTC	CASSVAGLWANVLTF
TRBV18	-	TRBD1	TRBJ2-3	TGTGCCAGCTCACCAACAGGGGTAAGGACAGATACGCAGTATTTT	CASSPTGVRTDTQYF
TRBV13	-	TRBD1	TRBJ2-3	TGTGCCAGCAGCTTAGGCCCAAAGGCAGGGGGCGCATCTGATACGCAGTATTTT	CASSLGPKAGGASDTQYF
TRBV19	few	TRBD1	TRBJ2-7	TGTGCCAGTAGTATAGCCCGGGGACAGGGGGCCTACGAGCAGTACTTC	CASSIARGQGAYEQYF
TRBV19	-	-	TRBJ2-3	TGTGCCAGTAGTCTACTACCCCTCACAGATACGCAGTATTTT	CASSLLPLTDTQYF
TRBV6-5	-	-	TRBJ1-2	TGTGCCAGCAGTTCCTCAATGGACTATGGCTACACCTTC	CASSSSMDYGYTF
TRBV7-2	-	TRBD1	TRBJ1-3	TGTGCCAGCAGCTTAGTGGGCCAGGGGGCTGGAAACACCATATATTTT	CASSLVGQGAGNTIYF
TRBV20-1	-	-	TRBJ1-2	TGCAGTCTCGGAGGCTACACCTTC	CSLGGYTF
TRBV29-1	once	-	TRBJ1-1	TGCAGCGTTGAAGAGGCCCGGGGGTTAGCAGCTTTCTTT	CSVEEARGLAAFF